This passage covers 18 T cell receptor beta chains from one sample sequenced in a study of monozygotic twins with inflammatory bowel disease. Following a re-call of the 5' RACE reads, TCRdb has one entry per CDR3 protein and lacks DNA. In total, the table holds 40,000 to 45,000 distinct CDR3 sequences. The sample taken for sequencing was blood. These receptors came from a human donor with ulcerative colitis or Crohn's disease, or a healthy co-twin of an affected twin (not recorded which).

V and J are TRBV5-1 and TRBJ2-1; absent DNA, TCRdb's TRBD2 call cannot be checked. This CDR3 has 13 amino acids. CDR1 and CDR2 (germline): SGHRS, YFSETQ. The CDR3 here is CASKLAGYNEQFF.

The chain joins TRBV5-6 to TRBJ2-3; with no DNA, the TCRdb D assignment of TRBD2 cannot be verified. Germline CDR1 and CDR2: SGHDT and YYEEEE. The CDR3 consists of 13 residues. This chain's CDR3 is CASSPERGGTQYF.

This chain connects TRBV7-2 to TRBJ1-1. There are 14 residues in the CDR3. Germline CDR1 is SGHTA and CDR2 is FQGNSA. CDR3: CASSLALVDTEAFF.

J is TRBJ1-5 and V is TRBV10-1; TCRdb picks TRBD1, but there is no DNA to check that call. Germline V CDR1 and CDR2: WNHNN, SYGVQD (reference sequence). CDR3 length: 17 residues. CDR3 loop: CATGWTGVVGSNQPQHF.

The rearrangement links TRBV5-1 to TRBJ1-3. The CDR3 has 15 residues. CDR1 and CDR2 from the germline V gene are SGHRS and YFSETQ. The CDR3 sequence: CASRRELSSGNTIYF.

This sequence joins TRBV6-1 and TRBJ1-2; TCRdb's D call of TRBD1 is untestable without DNA. This CDR3 has 17 residues. Germline V CDR1 and CDR2: MNHNS, SASEGT. CDR3 in amino acids: CASSEWADRGRLYGYTF.

The chain carries TRBV29-1 and TRBJ1-6. In germline, CDR1 is SQVTM, CDR2 ANQGSEA. CDR3 length: 13 residues. CDR3 residues: CSVLERRNSPLHF. Combining the CDR3 with reference TRBV29-1 and TRBJ1-6 gives the whole variable domain SAVISQKPSRDICQRGTSLTIQCQVDSQVTMMFWYRQQPGQSLTLIATANQGSEATYESGFVIDKFPISRPNLTFSTLTVSNMSPEDSSIYLCSVLERRNSPLHFGNGTRLTVT.

The V gene is TRBV30, the J gene TRBJ2-1; checking the TCRdb D call of TRBD1 is not possible without DNA. CDR3 size: 12 residues. The germline V gene has CDR1 GTSNPN and CDR2 SVGIG (reference sequence). CDR3 in amino acids: CAWSRQGVEQFF.

The chain links TRBV11-2 to TRBJ2-1; TCRdb picks TRBD2, but there is no DNA to check that call. Germline V lookup: CDR1 SGHAT, CDR2 FQNNGV. The CDR3 covers 16 residues. The CDR3 region is CASLPLAGGIYNEQFF.

The V gene is TRBV10-3, the J gene TRBJ2-3; the D call of TRBD2 rests on TCRdb alone, since no DNA is present to check it. CDR3 size: 15 residues. The germline V gene encodes CDR1 ENHRY and CDR2 SYGVKD. CDR3 sequence: CAISPVAGGTDTQYF.

This rearrangement joins TRBV20-1 to TRBJ2-5. Germline loops: CDR1 DFQATT, CDR2 SNEGSKA (reference sequence). This CDR3 is 13 amino acids long. The CDR3 is CSAPSIESETQYF.

The chain employs TRBV7-6 and TRBJ2-5; TCRdb outputs TRBD2, but without DNA this stays unchecked. This CDR3 comprises 16 residues. Germline V gene data show CDR1 as SGHVS and CDR2 as FNYEAQ. Here the CDR3 reads CASSSSAGMYQETQYF. Full variable domain (remainder filled in from reference TRBV7-6 and TRBJ2-5): GAGVSQSPRYKVTKRGQDVALRCDPISGHVSLYWYRQALGQGPEFLTYFNYEAQQDKSGLPNDRFSAERPEGSISTLTIQRTEQRDSAMYRCASSSSAGMYQETQYFGPGTRLLVL.

The genes are TRBV12-3 or TRBV12-4 and TRBJ2-3; TCRdb outputs TRBD1, but without DNA this stays unchecked. There are 14 residues in the CDR3. The CDR3 protein is CASSFGGAGDTQYF.

The chain uses TRBV9 and TRBJ2-1. CDR1 is SGDLS, CDR2 YYNGEE, per germline. The CDR3 runs 15 residues. CDR3 protein: CASSVSQAISNEQFF. The complete variable domain, with remaining parts taken from reference TRBV9 and TRBJ2-1, reads DSGVTQTPKHLITATGQRVTLRCSPRSGDLSVYWYQQSLDQGLQFLIQYYNGEERAKGNILERFSAQQFPDLHSELNLSSLELGDSALYFCASSVSQAISNEQFFGPGTRLTVL.

CDR3: CATEGPRGISNQPQHF. The chain employs TRBV24-1 and TRBJ1-5. The germline V gene has CDR1 KGHDR and CDR2 SFDVKD. The length of the CDR3 is 16 residues.

The J gene is TRBJ1-2, the V gene TRBV20-1. Looked up from germline, CDR1 is DFQATT and CDR2 is SNEGSKA (reference sequence). The CDR3 is made up of 14 amino acids. This CDR3 is CSARDRLINYGYTF.

The gene calls are TRBV10-3 and TRBJ1-5; TCRdb proposes TRBD1, but this gene call is untestable without DNA. This CDR3 has 13 amino acids. Germline values: CDR1 ENHRY, CDR2 SYGVKD. CDR3 loop: CAIRQGANQHQHF.

This rearrangement joins TRBV6-2 or TRBV6-3 to TRBJ2-2; absent DNA, TCRdb's TRBD1 call cannot be checked. Germline V gives CDR1 MNHEY, CDR2 SVGEGT. The CDR3 has 18 amino acids. The CDR3 here is CASSYSATGATNTGELFF.